This is a list of T cell receptor beta chains from one sample in a study of T cells in localized non-small cell lung cancer. TCRdb's table, derived via immunoSEQ multiplex PCR, lists solely in-frame clones and lacks some. The data show more than 30,000 clones, roughly 87% seen once. Specimen: peripheral blood mononuclear cells, collected before any cancer treatment. The source is a woman aged 40 to 75 with stage III lung adenocarcinoma. The CDR3 runs from the conserved cysteine through the conserved F or W. D genes are given only for firm matches. Clone size is given for some rows only: seen once, a few or many times, or a class if the clone is expanded.

abundance	d_gene	j_gene	v_gene	CDR3nt	CDR3aa
-	-	TRBJ2-5	TRBV7-8	TGTGCCAGCAGCTTAACACTCCAAGAGACCCAGTACTTC	CASSLTLQETQYF
-	TRBD2	TRBJ2-3	TRBV4-2	TGTGCCAGCAGCCAAGAGAGTTGGCGGGCGGGAGGTGCAGATACGCAGTATTTT	CASSQESWRAGGADTQYF
-	TRBD1	TRBJ2-2	TRBV4-2	TGTGCCAGCAGCCAAGGGGACAGTAACACCGGGGAGCTGTTTTTT	CASSQGDSNTGELFF
once	TRBD1	TRBJ1-5	TRBV30	TGTGCCTTATCGACAGGGGGCCGGAATCAGCCCCAGCATTTT	CALSTGGRNQPQHF
-	TRBD1	TRBJ1-2	TRBV28	TGTGCCAGCAGTTTACAGGGGGCTGACTATGGCTACACCTTC	CASSLQGADYGYTF
-	TRBD2	TRBJ2-3	TRBV4-1	TGCGCCAGCAGCCAAGAAAGGGGCGGGGGGCTGAGCACAGATACGCAGTATTTT	CASSQERGGGLSTDTQYF
-	-	TRBJ1-2	TRBV6-1	TGTGCCAGCACCCTTGGGGCCGTCCTGTCCATTGGCTACACCTTC	CASTLGAVLSIGYTF
-	-	TRBJ1-3	TRBV9	TGTGCCAGCAGCGCGGACTTCTCTGGAAACACCATATATTTT	CASSADFSGNTIYF
-	TRBD1	TRBJ1-1	TRBV5-4	TGTGCCAGCAGCTCAGCAGGGGGCCCGAACACTGAAGCTTTCTTT	CASSSAGGPNTEAFF
-	-	TRBJ2-7	TRBV5-1	TGCGCCAGCAGCTTGATGGGGGGCTACGAGCAGTACTTC	CASSLMGGYEQYF
-	-	TRBJ2-3	TRBV9	TGTGCCAGCAGCGTAGTAGCGTTAAGCACAGATACGCAGTATTTT	CASSVVALSTDTQYF
few	-	TRBJ2-6	TRBV5-4	TGTGCCACCTGGGCTAGGGGCGCTGGGGCCAACGTCCTGACTTTC	CATWARGAGANVLTF
-	-	TRBJ2-3	TRBV11-2	TGTGCCAGCAGCATTACAGGGAAGGATACGCAGTATTTT	CASSITGKDTQYF
-	TRBD1	TRBJ1-2	TRBV4-2	TGTGCCAGCAGCCAAGATTTTGGACAGGGACGGAGTGGCTACACCTTC	CASSQDFGQGRSGYTF
-	-	TRBJ1-6	TRBV7-9	TGTGCCAGCAGCTTAGCGTGGAATAATTCACCCCTCCACTTT	CASSLAWNNSPLHF
-	TRBD1	TRBJ2-7	TRBV6-1	TGTGCCAGCAGCGGGGACAGGGCCTCCTACGAGCAGTACTTC	CASSGDRASYEQYF
-	-	TRBJ1-6	TRBV7-2	TGTGCCAGCAGCTTAGGGCGTAACCTGAATTCACCCCTCCACTTT	CASSLGRNLNSPLHF
-	-	TRBJ1-3	TRBV5-4	TGTGCCAGCAGCTTGGATGCTGGAAACACCATATATTTT	CASSLDAGNTIYF
-	-	TRBJ2-1	TRBV20-1	TGCAGTGCCGAGAGGAATGAGCAGTTCTTC	CSAERNEQFF
-	-	TRBJ1-5	TRBV30	TGTGCCTGGGCGGGGGGTAATCAGCCCCAGCATTTT	CAWAGGNQPQHF
-	-	TRBJ1-1	TRBV7-9	TGTGCCAGCAGCTTAAAGCGGAACACTGAAGCTTTCTTT	CASSLKRNTEAFF
-	-	TRBJ2-7	TRBV5-1	TGCGCCAGCAGCTTGGAAGGGCAGCGGAGCGAGCAGTACTTC	CASSLEGQRSEQYF
-	TRBD2	TRBJ2-1	TRBV6-1	TGTGCCAGCAGTGCCGCCGGGACTACCTCCTACAATGAGCAGTTCTTC	CASSAAGTTSYNEQFF
-	-	TRBJ1-5	TRBV2	TGTGCCAGCAGACCAACGTTGGGGGGTTTTCAGCCCCAGCATTTT	CASRPTLGGFQPQHF